The sequence of this TCR beta chain was determined in a study of blood T cell repertoires in COVID-19. With 6 bases removed from V and 0 bases from J, the gap between germline ends came to 9 bases. The CDR3 runs 13 residues. Per the germline V gene, CDR1 is MGHDK and CDR2 is SYGVNS. Authors' analysis steps: Nucleated cell counts were estimated from reference gene primer amplification. The method was immunoSEQ multiplex PCR; TCRdb's version includes in-frame clones alone and lacks a portion of them. V and J calls and clone size come straight from that table; D and trimming were deduced from the DNA. The sample lists over 250,000 clones; about nine tenths were seen once.

This receptor was obtained from a man between 50 and 59 years old with acute or convalescent COVID-19. This sequence joins TRBV25-1 and TRBJ2-7, with a weak D call TRBD1 (6 bases). Sequenced: peripheral blood. CDR3 in amino acids: CASRTGGSYEQYF. The CDR3 DNA follows: TGTGCCAGCAGGACAGGAGGCTCCTACGAGCAGTACTTC.